The 7 T cell receptor beta chains listed next were all sequenced from one sample in a study of blood T cells in healthy people across ages. PCR was performed a second time for roughly 7 to 12 cycles using a sample-barcoded 5' primer and a J-beta primer mix. TCRdb recomputed calls from the 5' RACE reads with MiXCR, one row per CDR3 protein. The sample lists about 720,000 distinct CDR3 sequences, 22% occurring once. Sequencing was carried out using blood. The origin of the receptors is a man between 65 and 85 years old in good health.

This CDR3 reads CASRPGGETQYF. The CDR3 DNA reads as TGTGCCAGCAGACCAGGGGGGGAGACCCAGTACTTC. The chain recombines TRBV12-3 or TRBV12-4 with TRBJ2-5; a possible D gene is TRBD1 (7 bases). The CDR3 contains 12 residues. The V end was cut by 6 bases, the J end by 5 bases, with 10 bases between.

This clonotype was observed a few times. This sequence joins TRBV5-5 and TRBJ1-2; D may be TRBD1 (6 bases). The CDR3 is made up of 16 amino acids. Trimming removed 4 bases at V and 3 bases at J, with 19 bases between. Germline V lookup: CDR1 SGHKS, CDR2 YYEKEE (reference sequence). In nucleotides, the CDR3 is TGTGCCAGCAGCCCAGGTTGGGGGGCCCTAGACTATGGCTACACCTTC. This sequence encodes CASSPGWGALDYGYTF.

This clonotype showed up just a few times. This rearrangement joins TRBV5-1 to TRBJ2-2; tentatively, D is TRBD1 (5 bases). Germline V lookup: CDR1 SGHRS, CDR2 YFSETQ. Trimming shortened V by 0 bases and J by 4 bases, and 13 bases separated the two germline ends. The CDR3 consists of 16 residues. CDR3 sequence (DNA): TGCGCCAGCAGCTTGGATGGGGCACGATCCACCGGGGAGCTGTTTTTT. Translating gives CASSLDGARSTGELFF.

The CDR3 DNA is TGTGCCAGCAGGTCCGGGACTAGCGGCCATTACAATGAGCAGTTCTTC. Translating gives CASRSGTSGHYNEQFF. The chain has TRBV7-8 and TRBJ2-1; 11 bases are shared with TRBD2. The CDR3 spans 16 residues. The trim removed 6 bases at V and 4 bases at J, leaving 8 bases unmatched. Germline CDR1 and CDR2: SGHVS and FQNEAQ.

The table lists this clonotype with a few counts. This rearrangement joins TRBV6-5 to TRBJ1-2; D is uncertain. The CDR3 totals 14 residues. V was pared by 2 bases and J by 5 bases, with 12 bases between. Per the germline V gene, CDR1 is MNHEY and CDR2 is SVGAGI. The CDR3 DNA sequence: TGTGCCAGCAGTTACGGGGTGGTTGGGTATGGCTACACCTTC. It translates to CASSYGVVGYGYTF.

The chain combines TRBV24-1 with TRBJ1-2, with 7 bases fitting TRBD1. The V gene end was trimmed by 4 bases and the J gene end by 8 bases; junction bases not matched to a gene: 6. CDR3 size: 13 residues. The germline CDR1 and CDR2 sequences are KGHDR and SFDVKD. The CDR3 coding sequence is TGTGCCACCAGTGACCACGACAGGGACGGCTACACCTTC. Protein product: CATSDHDRDGYTF.

This clonotype has more than one count but fewer than ten. The chain recombines TRBV28 with TRBJ1-2, with D possibly being TRBD1 (5 bases). The CDR3 runs to 16 residues. Germline assignment: CDR1 MDHEN and CDR2 SYDVKM. V lost 2 bases to trimming and J lost 3 bases, with 16 bases between them. CDR3 sequence reads: CASSLLSILTDYGYTF. CDR3 in DNA: TGTGCCAGCAGTTTACTCTCGATACTGACAGACTATGGCTACACCTTC.